The 21 T cell receptor beta chains listed next were all sequenced from one sample in a study of radiotherapy plus CTLA-4 blockade in lung cancer. The protocol was immunoSEQ multiplex PCR, while the TCRdb copy is restricted to in-frame clones and leaves out a portion. The sample has tens of thousands of clones, around 69% seen once; the top ten hold 16%. Sequenced here: peripheral blood, sampled from a patient treated with radiotherapy plus ipilimumab. Receptor source: a human donor with non-small cell lung cancer whose response to radiotherapy plus ipilimumab could not be evaluated. Some clones in this sample may be carry-over from other donors' samples.

This clone was recorded a few times. The J gene is TRBJ1-2, the V gene TRBV28, with 12 bases matching TRBD1. Germline V gene lookup returns CDR1 MDHEN and CDR2 SYDVKM. The ends lost 5 bases at V and 0 bases at J; junction bases unmatched: 7. The CDR3 has 17 amino acids. The DNA for the CDR3 is TGTGCCAGCAGTCACCGGGACAGGGGGCCAACTAACTATGGCTACACCTTC. Translation gives CASSHRDRGPTNYGYTF.

The rearrangement uses TRBV25-1 and TRBJ1-2; a possible D gene is TRBD1 (5 bases). This CDR3 contains 14 residues. With 4 bases removed from V and 4 bases from J, the gap between germline ends came to 13 bases. The V gene's germline CDR1 is MGHDK and CDR2 SYGVNS. The CDR3 bases are TGTGCCAGCAGTGGGGGGGATGAAGGCTATGGCTACACCTTC. Translating it yields CASSGGDEGYGYTF.

The chain recombines TRBV30 with TRBJ1-4; 9 nucleotides align to TRBD1. CDR3 length equals 13 residues. The germline V gene encodes CDR1 GTSNPN and CDR2 SVGIG (reference sequence). V trimming: 4 bases; J trimming: 5 bases; junction bases outside the gene matches: 2. The CDR3 loop is CAWNRGRNEKLFF. In DNA, the CDR3 is TGTGCCTGGAACAGGGGGCGGAATGAAAAACTGTTTTTT.

The chain carries TRBV6-1 and TRBJ1-3; D ambiguous. Per germline, CDR1 MNHNS and CDR2 SASEGT. CDR3 length: 14 residues. Between the trimmed V and J ends, which lost 5 bases and 1 base, there was a span of 9 bases. The CDR3 loop is CASSFRGSGNTIYF. DNA of the CDR3: TGTGCCAGCAGTTTTCGAGGGTCTGGAAACACCATATATTTT.

This chain links TRBV7-9 with TRBJ2-1; 12 bases are a match to TRBD2. The CDR3 length is 18 residues. Germline V gene sequence: CDR1 SEHNR, CDR2 FQNEAQ (reference sequence). The J segment lost 0 bases and the V segment lost 1 base, leaving 4 bases of the junction unmatched. CDR3 DNA sequence: TGTGCCAGCAGCTTAGAACCGGGACTAGCGGGCTCCTACAATGAGCAGTTCTTC. It translates to CASSLEPGLAGSYNEQFF.

V gene TRBV9 combines with J gene TRBJ1-5; D call uncertain. The ends were cut back, 2 bases at V and 4 bases at J, with 13 bases in the middle. This CDR3 has 15 residues. Germline CDR1 is SGDLS and CDR2 is YYNGEE. The CDR3 nucleotides read TGTGCCAGCAGCGTCACCTCCACCGGGAATCAGCCCCAGCATTTT. It specifies CASSVTSTGNQPQHF. Based on the CDR3 plus reference TRBV9 and TRBJ1-5, the full variable domain is DSGVTQTPKHLITATGQRVTLRCSPRSGDLSVYWYQQSLDQGLQFLIQYYNGEERAKGNILERFSAQQFPDLHSELNLSSLELGDSALYFCASSVTSTGNQPQHFGDGTRLSIL.

This clone showed up just a few times. This rearrangement joins TRBV9 to TRBJ2-2; 8 bases line up with TRBD1. V lost 5 bases and J lost 0; bases outside the gene matches: 9. Germline V gene sequence: CDR1 SGDLS, CDR2 YYNGEE. CDR3 size: 17 residues. The CDR3 bases are TGTGCCAGCAGGGACCCTAACAGGGGGGCGAACACCGGGGAGCTGTTTTTT. Translating it yields CASRDPNRGANTGELFF.

V gene TRBV4-1 combines with J gene TRBJ1-1, with 10 bases identical to TRBD1. The CDR3 runs 17 residues. Germline CDR1 and CDR2: MGHRA and YSYEKL. Unmatched junction bases numbered 6, after V lost 2 bases and J lost 0 bases. In DNA form, the CDR3 reads TGCGCCAGCAGCCAAAAGTATGGGACAGGGGTGAACACTGAAGCTTTCTTT. As protein: CASSQKYGTGVNTEAFF.

CDR3 DNA: TGCGCCAGCAGCCAAGATCGGGGTTCAACTAATGAAAAACTGTTTTTT. Translating gives CASSQDRGSTNEKLFF. The V call is TRBV4-1, the J call TRBJ1-4; D is undetermined. This CDR3 is 16 amino acids long. The germline V gene has CDR1 MGHRA and CDR2 YSYEKL. The V end was cut by 0 bases, the J end by 0 bases, with 8 bases between.

The rearrangement joins TRBV5-4 to TRBJ2-7; no reliable D call. V was pared by 1 base and J by 3 bases, with 8 bases between. Germline CDR1 SGHNT, CDR2 YYREEE (reference sequence). CDR3 size: 13 residues. CDR3 DNA sequence: TGTGCCAGCAGCTTGTCGAGAGACTACGAGCAGTACTTC. Protein product: CASSLSRDYEQYF.

The chain uses TRBV5-4 and TRBJ1-6, with D possibly being TRBD1 (5 bases). The V gene's germline CDR1 is SGHNT and CDR2 YYREEE (reference sequence). Deletions cut 3 bases from V and 9 bases from J, with 16 bases between. This CDR3 has 15 amino acids. The CDR3 sequence is CASSSPGQRGSPLHF. The CDR3 DNA reads as TGTGCCAGCAGCTCCCCGGGTCAAAGGGGTTCACCCCTCCACTTT.

The chain has TRBV30 and TRBJ2-3, with TRBD1 matching 8 bases. Germline CDR1 is GTSNPN and CDR2 is SVGIG (reference sequence). J gave up 6 bases and V 0 bases, and 5 bases lay outside the gene matches. This CDR3 spans 14 amino acids. In DNA form, the CDR3 reads TGTGCCTGGAGTGTCGCAGGGGGCGCCGATACGCAGTATTTT. Protein product: CAWSVAGGADTQYF.

This clone turned up a few times. The rearrangement joins TRBV10-3 to TRBJ1-4; D uncertain. Germline CDR1 is ENHRY and CDR2 is SYGVKD. V lost 6 bases to trimming and J lost 1 base, with 12 bases between them. The CDR3 consists of 15 residues. The CDR3 nucleotides are TGTGCCATCAGGGCGGTCGAGGGAACTAATGAAAAACTGTTTTTT. Protein product: CAIRAVEGTNEKLFF.

This clone has more than one count but fewer than ten. The rearrangement uses TRBV9 and TRBJ2-5; TRBD2 matches at 10 bases. The CDR3 length is 15 residues. Germline V gives CDR1 SGDLS, CDR2 YYNGEE. V dropped 3 bases and J dropped 4; count of bases not matched to a gene: 6. CDR3 in DNA: TGTGCCAGCAGCGGAGCGGGGGGGCTAGGAGAGACCCAGTACTTC. The encoded protein is CASSGAGGLGETQYF.

This chain joins TRBV5-1 and TRBJ2-2; tentative D call: TRBD1 (6 bases). Germline V gives CDR1 SGHRS, CDR2 YFSETQ. The CDR3 runs 15 residues. Trimming left V 0 bases short and J 4 bases short, with 10 bases between. As DNA, the CDR3 is TGCGCCAGCAGCTTGGCCGGACAGCCCACCGGGGAGCTGTTTTTT. Amino acid sequence: CASSLAGQPTGELFF.

This clone showed up just a few times. This rearrangement joins TRBV19 to TRBJ1-5; the match to TRBD1 covers 10 bases. Per germline, CDR1 LNHDA and CDR2 SQIVND (reference sequence). The CDR3 length is 15 residues. V lost 6 bases to trimming and J lost 3 bases; unmatched junction nucleotides: 5. The DNA for the CDR3 is TGTGCCAGTAGGCCGGGACAGGGGCCCAATCAGCCCCAGCATTTT. This sequence encodes CASRPGQGPNQPQHF. Using reference TRBV19 and TRBJ1-5 for the parts outside the CDR3, the full variable domain is DGGITQSPKYLFRKEGQNVTLSCEQNLNHDAMYWYRQDPGQGLRLIYYSQIVNDFQKGDIAEGYSVSREKKESFPLTVTSAQKNPTAFYLCASRPGQGPNQPQHFGDGTRLSIL.

The J gene is TRBJ2-7, the V gene TRBV6-1; D is perhaps TRBD1 (5 bases). Germline V gene lookup returns CDR1 MNHNS and CDR2 SASEGT. Between the trimmed V and J ends, which lost 2 bases and 7 bases, there was a span of 18 bases. This CDR3 is built from 15 residues. This CDR3 is CASSERGSPAREQYF. Written as DNA, the CDR3 is TGTGCCAGCAGTGAAAGGGGAAGCCCCGCTAGGGAGCAGTACTTC.

V and J are TRBV20-1 and TRBJ1-2; D gene ambiguous. Germline CDR1 is DFQATT and CDR2 is SNEGSKA (reference sequence). This CDR3 spans 11 amino acids. V was shortened by 7 bases and J by 8 bases, with 14 bases between the two germline ends. The CDR3 DNA reads TGCAGTGGAAAAGACCGAGGGGGCTACACCTTC. Protein sequence: CSGKDRGGYTF.

This clone came up a few times. Written as DNA, the CDR3 is TGTGCCAGCAGTGAAGGACTAGCGGTTGACACAGATACGCAGTATTTT. It translates to CASSEGLAVDTDTQYF. V is TRBV2 and J is TRBJ2-3; 9 bases are shared with TRBD2. Losses at the gene ends were 1 base for V and 2 bases for J; bases not matched to a gene: 4. From germline, CDR1 is SNHLY and CDR2 FYNNEI. The CDR3 totals 16 residues.

The V call is TRBV5-6, the J call TRBJ2-1; TRBD1 aligns across 8 bases. J lost 6 bases, V lost 5 bases, and 4 bases had no gene match. The germline V gene has CDR1 SGHDT and CDR2 YYEEEE. CDR3 length: 13 amino acids. For the CDR3, the DNA is TGTGCCAGCAGTCCGGACAGGGTCAATGAGCAGTTCTTC. It specifies CASSPDRVNEQFF.

This clone appeared a few times. V is TRBV7-9 and J is TRBJ2-1, with 8 bases identical to TRBD2. V was pared by 4 bases and J by 6 bases, with 8 bases of the junction left unmatched. The CDR3 is 15 amino acids. Germline V gene data show CDR1 as SEHNR and CDR2 as FQNEAQ (reference sequence). The CDR3 region is CASSSYQRGFNEQFF. CDR3 sequence (DNA): TGTGCCAGCAGCTCTTACCAGCGGGGGTTCAATGAGCAGTTCTTC.